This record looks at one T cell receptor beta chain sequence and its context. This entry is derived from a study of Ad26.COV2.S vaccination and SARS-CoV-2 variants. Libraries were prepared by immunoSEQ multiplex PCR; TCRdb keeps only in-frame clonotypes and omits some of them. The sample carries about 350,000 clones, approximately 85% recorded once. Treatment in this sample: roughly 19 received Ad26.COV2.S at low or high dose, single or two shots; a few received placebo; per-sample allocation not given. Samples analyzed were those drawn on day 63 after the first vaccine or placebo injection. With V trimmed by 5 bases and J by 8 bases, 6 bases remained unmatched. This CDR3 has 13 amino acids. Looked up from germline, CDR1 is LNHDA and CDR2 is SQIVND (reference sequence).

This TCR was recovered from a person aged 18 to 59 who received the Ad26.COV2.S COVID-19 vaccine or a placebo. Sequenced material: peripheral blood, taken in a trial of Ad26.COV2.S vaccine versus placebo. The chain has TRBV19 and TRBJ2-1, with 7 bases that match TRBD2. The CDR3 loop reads CASSRGGDHEQFF. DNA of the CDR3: TGTGCCAGTAGTCGGGGAGGGGACCATGAGCAGTTCTTC.